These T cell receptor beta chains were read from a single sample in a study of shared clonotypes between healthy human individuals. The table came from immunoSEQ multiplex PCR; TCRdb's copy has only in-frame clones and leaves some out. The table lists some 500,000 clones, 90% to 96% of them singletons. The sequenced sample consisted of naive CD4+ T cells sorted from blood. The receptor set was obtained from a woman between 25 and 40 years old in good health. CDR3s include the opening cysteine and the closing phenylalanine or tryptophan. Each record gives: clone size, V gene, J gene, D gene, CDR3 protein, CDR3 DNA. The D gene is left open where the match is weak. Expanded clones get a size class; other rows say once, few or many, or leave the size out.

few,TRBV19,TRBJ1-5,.,CASSLQDPSNQPQHF,TGTGCCAGTAGTTTACAGGATCCTAGCAATCAGCCCCAGCATTTT
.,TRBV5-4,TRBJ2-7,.,CASSSQVASYEQYF,TGTGCCAGCAGCTCTCAGGTTGCCTCCTACGAGCAGTACTTC
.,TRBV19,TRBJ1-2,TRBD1,CASSNTMGTGGGGYTF,TGTGCCAGTAGTAACACGATGGGGACAGGGGGCGGTGGCTACACCTTC
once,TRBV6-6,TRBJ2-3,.,CASSPQRPSTDTQYF,TGTGCCAGCAGTCCTCAACGACCTAGCACAGATACGCAGTATTTT
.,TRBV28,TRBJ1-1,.,CASQPERLTEAFF,TGTGCCAGTCAGCCGGAGAGGCTGACTGAAGCTTTCTTT
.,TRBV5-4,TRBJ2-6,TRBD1,CASSLQGAGGANVLTF,TGTGCCAGCAGCTTACAGGGGGCTGGTGGGGCCAACGTCCTGACTTTC
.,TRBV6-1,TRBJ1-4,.,CASRKGNYNEKLFF,TGTGCCAGCAGGAAAGGGAATTATAATGAAAAACTGTTTTTT
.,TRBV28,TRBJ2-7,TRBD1,CASSRQGYEQYF,TGTGCCAGCAGCAGACAGGGTTACGAGCAGTACTTC
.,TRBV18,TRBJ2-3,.,CASSPAEALFMDTQYF,TGTGCCAGCTCACCAGCAGAAGCCCTATTCATGGATACGCAGTATTTT
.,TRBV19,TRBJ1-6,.,CASKTDSGSYNSPLHF,TGTGCCAGTAAGACAGACTCCGGCTCCTATAATTCACCCCTCCACTTT
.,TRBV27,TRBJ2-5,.,CASSPWAGTQETQYF,TGTGCCAGCAGCCCCTGGGCGGGTACCCAAGAGACCCAGTACTTC
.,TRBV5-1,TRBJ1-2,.,CASSLEAGPNYGYTF,TGCGCCAGCAGCTTGGAGGCAGGTCCTAACTATGGCTACACCTTC
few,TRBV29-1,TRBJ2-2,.,CSSRVGTGELFF,TGCAGCTCTCGCGTCGGCACCGGGGAGCTGTTTTTT
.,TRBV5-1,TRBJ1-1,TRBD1,CASSSGTGGTEAFF,TGCGCCAGCAGTTCCGGGACAGGGGGAACTGAAGCTTTCTTT
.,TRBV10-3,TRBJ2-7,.,CAISESSNSYEQYF,TGTGCCATCAGTGAGTCCTCGAACTCCTACGAGCAGTACTTC
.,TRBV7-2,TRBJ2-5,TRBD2,CASSLEVAGLKETQYF,TGTGCCAGCAGCTTAGAGGTAGCGGGATTGAAAGAGACCCAGTACTTC
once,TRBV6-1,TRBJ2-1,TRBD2,CASIRLAGGSVEQFF,TGTGCCAGCATTAGACTAGCGGGAGGTTCGGTTGAGCAGTTCTTC
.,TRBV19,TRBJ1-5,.,CASSPGGGLSQPQHF,TGTGCCAGTAGTCCCGGCGGGGGTCTAAGCCAGCCCCAGCATTTT
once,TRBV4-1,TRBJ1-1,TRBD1,CASSLVLGTGGTGDTEAFF,TGCGCCAGCAGCCTCGTACTAGGGACAGGGGGGACGGGGGACACTGAAGCTTTCTTT
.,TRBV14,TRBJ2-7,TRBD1,CASSHLDRGLNEQYF,TGTGCCAGCAGCCATTTAGACAGGGGGCTCAACGAGCAGTACTTC
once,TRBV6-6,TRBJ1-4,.,CASSPQRGRYEKLFF,TGTGCCAGCAGCCCCCAGAGGGGCAGGTATGAAAAACTGTTTTTT
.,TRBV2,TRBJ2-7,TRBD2,CASRGTSAGEQYF,TGTGCCAGCAGGGGGACTAGCGCGGGGGAGCAGTACTTC
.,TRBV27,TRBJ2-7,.,CASSPYSGDWDTQQYF,TGTGCCAGCAGTCCATATTCCGGGGACTGGGATACGCAGCAGTACTTC
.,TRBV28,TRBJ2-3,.,CASSLVHSTDTQYF,TGTGCCAGCAGTTTGGTACACAGCACAGATACGCAGTATTTT
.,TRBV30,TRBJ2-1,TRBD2,CAGTGLAAYNEQFF,TGTGCCGGAACGGGACTAGCGGCTTACAATGAGCAGTTCTTC
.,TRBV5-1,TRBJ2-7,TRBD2,CASSEGLAGASEQYF,TGCGCCAGCAGCGAAGGACTAGCGGGAGCTAGCGAGCAGTACTTC
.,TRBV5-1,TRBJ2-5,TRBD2,CASRGLAGVETQYF,TGCGCCAGCAGGGGACTAGCGGGAGTAGAGACCCAGTACTTC
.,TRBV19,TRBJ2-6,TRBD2,CASSIAGAGANVLTF,TGTGCCAGTAGTATCGCGGGAGCTGGGGCCAACGTCCTGACTTTC
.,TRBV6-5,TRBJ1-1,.,CASSYAGANTEAFF,TGTGCCAGCAGTTACGCTGGGGCTAACACTGAAGCTTTCTTT
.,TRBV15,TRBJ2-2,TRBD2,CATSGNSGRAVGELFF,TGTGCCACCAGCGGCAACAGCGGGAGGGCCGTCGGGGAGCTGTTTTTT
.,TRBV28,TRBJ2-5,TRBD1,CASSGQGAQQETQYF,TGTGCCAGCAGTGGACAGGGGGCGCAACAAGAGACCCAGTACTTC
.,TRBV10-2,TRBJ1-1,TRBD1,CASGGQGGTEAFF,TGCGCCAGCGGCGGGCAGGGGGGCACTGAAGCTTTCTTT
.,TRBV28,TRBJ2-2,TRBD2,CASSTPSTAGTGELFF,TGTGCCAGCAGTACCCCGTCGACAGCGGGGACCGGGGAGCTGTTTTTT
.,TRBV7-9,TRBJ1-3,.,CASSLGPGRAGNTIYF,TGTGCCAGCAGCTTAGGACCGGGACGTGCCGGAAACACCATATATTTT
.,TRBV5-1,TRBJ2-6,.,CASSLGSNSGANVLTF,TGCGCCAGCAGCTTGGGGTCAAACTCTGGGGCCAACGTCCTGACTTTC
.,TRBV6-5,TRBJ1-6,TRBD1,CATQGGRGNSPLHF,TGTGCCACCCAGGGAGGCAGGGGGAATTCACCCCTCCACTTT
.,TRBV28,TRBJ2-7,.,CASSPGTPRSYEQYF,TGTGCCAGCAGCCCGGGGACCCCTCGCTCCTACGAGCAGTACTTC
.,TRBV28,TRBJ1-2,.,CATRSNYGYTF,TGTGCCACCCGCTCTAACTATGGCTACACCTTC
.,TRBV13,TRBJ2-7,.,CASSYGLVSQGEQYF,TGTGCCAGCAGCTATGGGTTAGTCTCCCAGGGCGAGCAGTACTTC
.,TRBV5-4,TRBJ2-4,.,CASSPGSVASALAKNIQYF,TGTGCCAGCAGCCCCGGGAGTGTAGCTTCGGCGCTAGCCAAAAACATTCAGTACTTC
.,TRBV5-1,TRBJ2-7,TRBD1,CASSPRTGIHEQYF,TGCGCCAGCAGCCCCCGGACAGGGATCCACGAGCAGTACTTC
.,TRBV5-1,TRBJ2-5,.,CASSEAGTPGETQYF,TGCGCCAGCAGCGAGGCCGGGACGCCGGGAGAGACCCAGTACTTC
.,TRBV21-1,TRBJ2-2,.,CASSNREGCAGELFF,TGTGCCAGCAGCAACCGGGAGGGGTGCGCCGGGGAGCTGTTTTTT
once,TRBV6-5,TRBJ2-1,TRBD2,CASSYGLAGGNEQFF,TGTGCCAGCAGTTACGGGCTAGCGGGAGGTAATGAGCAGTTCTTC
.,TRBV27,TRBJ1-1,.,CASSSPGRNTEAFF,TGTGCCAGCAGTTCACCCGGACGGAACACTGAAGCTTTCTTT
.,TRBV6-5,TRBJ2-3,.,CASRAQDTQYF,TGTGCCAGCAGGGCGCAAGATACGCAGTATTTT
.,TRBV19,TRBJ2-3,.,CASSSDGVRAHTQYF,TGTGCCAGTAGTTCGGACGGAGTCAGGGCGCATACGCAGTATTTT